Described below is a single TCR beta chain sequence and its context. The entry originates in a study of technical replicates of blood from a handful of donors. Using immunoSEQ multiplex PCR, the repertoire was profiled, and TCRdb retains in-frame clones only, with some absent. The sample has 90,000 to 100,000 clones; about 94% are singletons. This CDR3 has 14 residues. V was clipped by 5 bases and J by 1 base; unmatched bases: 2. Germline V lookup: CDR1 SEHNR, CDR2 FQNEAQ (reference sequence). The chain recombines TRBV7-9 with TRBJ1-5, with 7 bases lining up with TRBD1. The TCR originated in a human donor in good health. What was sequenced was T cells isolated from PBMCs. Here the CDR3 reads CASSAGGSNQPQHF. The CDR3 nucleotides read TGTGCCAGCAGCGCAGGGGGAAGCAATCAGCCCCAGCATTTT.